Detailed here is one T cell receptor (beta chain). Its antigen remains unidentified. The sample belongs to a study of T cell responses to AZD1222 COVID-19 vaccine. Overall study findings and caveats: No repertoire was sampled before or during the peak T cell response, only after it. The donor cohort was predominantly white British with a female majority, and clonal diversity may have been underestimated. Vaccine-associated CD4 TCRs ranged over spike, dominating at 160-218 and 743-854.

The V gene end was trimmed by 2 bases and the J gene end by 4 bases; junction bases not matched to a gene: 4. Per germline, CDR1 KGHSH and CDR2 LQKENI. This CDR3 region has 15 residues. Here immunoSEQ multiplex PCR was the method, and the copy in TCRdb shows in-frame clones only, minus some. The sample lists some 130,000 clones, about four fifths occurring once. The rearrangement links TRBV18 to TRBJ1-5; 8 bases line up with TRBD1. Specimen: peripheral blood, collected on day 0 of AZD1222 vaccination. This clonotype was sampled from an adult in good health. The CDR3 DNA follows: TGTGCCAGCTCACCAAATACAGGGGGAAATCAGCCCCAGCATTTT. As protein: CASSPNTGGNQPQHF.